This T cell receptor (beta chain) was sequenced during a study of cytomegalovirus exposure and HLA in healthy donors. Study-level information: Out of about 179 million T cells, an earlier analysis found more than 95 million unique TCR beta sequences in total. Study-wide results and caveats: It was likely that a cluster of highly shared sequence variants was a sequencing artifact. A later analysis showed that HLA-associated TCR beta chains had undergone more clonal expansion than equally common others. Reports described diagnosis of cytomegalovirus status by the classifier as highly specific and sensitive.

For this clone: The antigen is not known.

The CDR3 has 17 residues. CDR1 and CDR2 from the germline V gene are SGHTA and FQGNSA. V trimming: 2 bases; J trimming: 6 bases; junction bases outside the gene matches: 10. PCR employed 60 Vbeta and 13 Jbeta primers. The data were produced by immunoSEQ multiplex PCR, yet TCRdb's version contains in-frame clones alone and is incomplete. The sample shows under 200,000 clones, roughly 80% of them seen only once. The source of this sequence is a human donor in good health. J is TRBJ2-3 and V is TRBV7-2, with TRBD2 matching 11 bases. The sequencing input was PBMCs. CDR3 in amino acids: CASSLNFVVAGGDTQYF. CDR3 nucleotides: TGTGCCAGCAGCTTAAATTTCGTGGTAGCGGGGGGGGATACGCAGTATTTT.